Shown below are 14 T cell receptor beta chains from a single sample sequenced in a study of beta chain features in type 1 diabetes. Study observations and caveats: Significant though moderate, a shortening of TCRB CDR3s appeared in all four CD4+ subsets of Type 1 diabetes patients.

Expressed TCRB transcripts were sequenced after all isolated RNA was converted to cDNA. Clones were read by immunoSEQ multiplex PCR, and TCRdb kept only the in-frame ones, dropping some. The sample lists approximately 270,000 clones, about 13% occurring once. For these receptors, no antigen is known. The sequencing input was naive CD4+ T cells from blood. The source is a man aged 25-45 years with type 1 diabetes.

V gene TRBV27 combines with J gene TRBJ1-5, with 7 bases lining up with TRBD1. Germline CDR1 is MNHEY and CDR2 is SMNVEV (reference sequence). This CDR3 contains 14 residues. V trimming: 3 bases; J trimming: 5 bases; junction bases outside the gene matches: 4. In DNA form, the CDR3 reads TGTGCCAGCAGTTTTGACAGGGAGTATCAGCCCCAGCATTTT. It yields the protein CASSFDREYQPQHF.

This clone has just a few counts. The chain couples TRBV6-5 to TRBJ1-1; perhaps TRBD1 as D (5 bases). This CDR3 spans 12 amino acids. V lost 8 bases and J lost 8, with 15 bases in between. In germline, CDR1 is MNHEY, CDR2 SVGAGI. The CDR3 region has the DNA TGTGCCAGCGCCTCAGGGAAACTCGAAGCTTTCTTT. It translates to CASASGKLEAFF.

The rearrangement joins TRBV29-1 to TRBJ1-2; a possible D gene is TRBD1 (5 bases). The CDR3 covers 11 residues. Germline V gene lookup returns CDR1 SQVTM and CDR2 ANQGSEA. V was clipped by 6 bases and J by 7 bases, with 12 bases between them. This chain's CDR3 is CSVGQGGGYTF. The CDR3, as DNA: TGCAGCGTGGGGCAGGGAGGTGGCTACACCTTC. The whole variable domain, filled in from reference TRBV29-1 and TRBJ1-2, reads SAVISQKPSRDICQRGTSLTIQCQVDSQVTMMFWYRQQPGQSLTLIATANQGSEATYESGFVIDKFPISRPNLTFSTLTVSNMSPEDSSIYLCSVGQGGGYTFGSGTRLTVV.

The gene calls are TRBV4-3 and TRBJ1-2, with 10 bases that match TRBD1. Germline CDR1 reads LGHNA; CDR2 reads YSLEER. The CDR3 spans 14 residues. The trim removed 4 bases at V and 7 bases at J, leaving 6 bases unmatched. The CDR3 region is CASSRGTGDSGYTF. In DNA, the CDR3 is TGCGCCAGCAGCCGGGGGACAGGGGATAGTGGCTACACCTTC.

This chain uses TRBV5-6 with TRBJ1-2; D is perhaps TRBD1 (6 bases). CDR1 is SGHDT, CDR2 YYEEEE, per germline. The CDR3 spans 13 residues. With 0 bases removed from V and 3 bases from J, the gap between germline ends came to 6 bases. Written as DNA, the CDR3 is TGTGCCAGCAGCTTGGACAGGGACTATGGCTACACCTTC. Its translation is CASSLDRDYGYTF.

The gene calls are TRBV29-1 and TRBJ1-4, with D maybe TRBD1 (5 bases). Trimming stripped 1 base from V and 8 bases from J, with 8 bases between. The CDR3 consists of 12 residues. CDR1 is SQVTM and CDR2 is ANQGSEA in the germline V gene. The CDR3 protein is CSVEGGDEKLFF. CDR3 nucleotides: TGCAGCGTTGAAGGGGGGGACGAAAAACTGTTTTTT.

This chain links TRBV11-2 with TRBJ2-5; 9 positions agree with TRBD1. CDR3 length: 14 residues. V gave up 3 bases and J gave up 5 bases; unmatched junction bases: 4. Looked up from germline, CDR1 is SGHAT and CDR2 is FQNNGV. The CDR3 nucleotides are TGTGCCAGCAGCTTGGGACAGGGAGGGGAGACCCAGTACTTC. Translated, it gives CASSLGQGGETQYF.

The sample holds a few counts of this clone. The junction and the germline gene differ at one end; a read error may be behind it. The rearrangement uses TRBV7-7 and TRBJ2-5, with D maybe TRBD2 (5 bases). The CDR3 has 15 amino acids. CDR1 SSHAT and CDR2 FNYEAQ come from the germline V gene (reference sequence). The CDR3 coding sequence is TGTGCTAGCAGCCGTGGCTCGGGATTGGACGAGACCCAGTACTTC. It encodes CASSRGSGLDETQYF. Combining the CDR3 with reference TRBV7-7 and TRBJ2-5 gives the whole variable domain GAGVSQSPRYKVTKRGQDVTLRCDPISSHATLYWYQQALGQGPEFLTYFNYEAQPDKSGLPSDRFSAERPEGSISTLTIQRTEQRDSAMYRCASSRGSGLDETQYFGPGTRLLVL.

This clone was seen a few times. The chain has TRBV19 and TRBJ2-5; D may be TRBD2 (5 bases). The CDR3 is 15 amino acids. CDR1 is LNHDA and CDR2 is SQIVND in the germline V gene (reference sequence). With 4 bases removed from V and 5 bases from J, the gap between germline ends came to 17 bases. CDR3 bases: TGTGCCAGTAGTAAAGGACTCCCCCTGACGGAGACCCAGTACTTC. As protein: CASSKGLPLTETQYF.

The chain is built from TRBV5-1 and TRBJ2-2; 13 bases map to TRBD2. This CDR3 comprises 15 residues. CDR1 is SGHRS and CDR2 is YFSETQ in the germline V gene. The V gene end was trimmed by 4 bases and the J gene end by 5 bases; junction bases not matched to a gene: 2. The CDR3 reads CASSPTSGRTGELFF. Written as DNA, the CDR3 is TGCGCCAGCAGCCCGACTAGCGGGAGGACCGGGGAGCTGTTTTTT.

The rearrangement joins TRBV28 to TRBJ1-2; 8 bases are shared with TRBD1. From germline, CDR1 is MDHEN and CDR2 SYDVKM. J lost 4 bases, V lost 4 bases, and 2 bases had no gene match. The CDR3 loop spans 13 amino acids. The CDR3, as DNA: TGTGCCAGCAGTTCGGGACAGGCCTATGGCTACACCTTC. Its translation: CASSSGQAYGYTF.

This clone was seen a few times. The chain recombines TRBV7-2 with TRBJ2-2; D is perhaps TRBD2 (5 bases). This CDR3 is 16 amino acids long. The germline V and J ends were trimmed by 5 bases and 0 bases, with 13 bases remaining between them. From germline, CDR1 is SGHTA and CDR2 FQGNSA. The chain's CDR3 is CASSPAASSNTGELFF. CDR3 bases: TGTGCCAGCAGCCCCGCGGCTAGCTCGAACACCGGGGAGCTGTTTTTT.

There are a few counts of this clone. The rearrangement links TRBV28 to TRBJ1-1; D gene uncertain. This CDR3 has 11 amino acids. CDR1 and CDR2 from the germline V gene are MDHEN and SYDVKM. V was shortened by 7 bases and J by 1 base, with 4 bases between the two germline ends. CDR3 amino acids: CASTGNTEAFF. The DNA of the CDR3 is TGTGCCAGCACCGGGAACACTGAAGCTTTCTTT.

This clone was detected only a few times. V and J are TRBV2 and TRBJ2-3; D may be TRBD1 (5 bases). This CDR3 contains 13 residues. Germline V lookup: CDR1 SNHLY, CDR2 FYNNEI. V was shortened by 8 bases and J by 3 bases, with 12 bases between the two germline ends. The CDR3 bases are TGTGCCAGCCTGTACAGGATTACAGATACGCAGTATTTT. This encodes CASLYRITDTQYF.